This paragraph reports one TCR beta chain. Profiling relied on immunoSEQ multiplex PCR, and the TCRdb table lists in-frame clones only, not all of them. The profile shows over 150,000 clones, roughly 83% of them singletons. During active infection, Seattle patients enrolled and were then monitored through disease. The data stem from a study of blood T cell repertoires in COVID-19. Study in general: T cells, B-cell-depleted T cells, or PBMCs provided the cDNA or gDNA that served as material.

V dropped 0 bases and J dropped 5; count of bases not matched to a gene: 4. The CDR3 runs to 15 residues. Germline V gene data show CDR1 as SGHRS and CDR2 as YFSETQ. Specimen: peripheral blood. The sequence derives from a woman aged 40 to 50 with COVID-19, enrolled during active disease. The gene calls are TRBV5-1 and TRBJ2-1; TRBD1 aligns across 8 bases. The CDR3 reads CASSLAGGGHNEQFF. CDR3 DNA: TGCGCCAGCAGCTTGGCAGGGGGCGGTCACAATGAGCAGTTCTTC.